The T cell receptor beta chain described here comes from a study of T cell responses to AZD1222 COVID-19 vaccine. With V trimmed by 8 bases and J by 7 bases, 7 bases remained unmatched. The CDR3 has 13 amino acids. Germline CDR1 is ENHRY and CDR2 is SYGVKD. Regarding the study as a whole: All repertoire sampling was performed exclusively after the peak T cell response. White British ancestry dominated among donors, who included more females, and clonal diversity was possibly underestimated. Of spike-specific TCRs, nearly half reportedly target regions left unmutated in variants.

Sequencing used immunoSEQ multiplex PCR; TCRdb keeps in-frame clones, though not all of them. The repertoire holds 160,000 or so clones, with around nine tenths as singletons. Comments on this clone: Its cognate antigen is unknown.

The source was peripheral blood, collected on day 0 of AZD1222 vaccination. The clonotype comes from an adult in good health. The V and J genes are TRBV10-3 and TRBJ2-2, with 7 bases that match TRBD1. The DNA for the CDR3 is TGTGCCATCCTCGCCCCAGGGGGCGGGGAGCTGTTTTTT. Translated, it gives CAILAPGGGELFF.